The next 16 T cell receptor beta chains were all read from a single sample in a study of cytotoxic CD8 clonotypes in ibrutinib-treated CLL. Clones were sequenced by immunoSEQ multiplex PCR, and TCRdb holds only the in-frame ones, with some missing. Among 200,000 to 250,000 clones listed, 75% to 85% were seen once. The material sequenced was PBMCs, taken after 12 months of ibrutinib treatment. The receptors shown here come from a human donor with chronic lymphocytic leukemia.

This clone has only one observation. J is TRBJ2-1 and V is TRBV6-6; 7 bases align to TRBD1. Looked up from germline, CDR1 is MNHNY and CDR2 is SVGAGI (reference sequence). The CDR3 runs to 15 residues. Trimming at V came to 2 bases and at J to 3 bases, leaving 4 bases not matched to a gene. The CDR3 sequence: CASSYHRDSYNEQFF. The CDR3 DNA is TGTGCCAGCAGTTACCACCGGGACAGCTACAATGAGCAGTTCTTC.

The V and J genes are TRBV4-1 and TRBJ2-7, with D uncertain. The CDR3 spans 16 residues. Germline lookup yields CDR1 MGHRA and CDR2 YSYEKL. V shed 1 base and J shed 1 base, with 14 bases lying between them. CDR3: CASSQGAFHKSYEQYF. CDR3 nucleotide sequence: TGCGCCAGCAGCCAAGGGGCCTTCCACAAATCCTACGAGCAGTACTTC.

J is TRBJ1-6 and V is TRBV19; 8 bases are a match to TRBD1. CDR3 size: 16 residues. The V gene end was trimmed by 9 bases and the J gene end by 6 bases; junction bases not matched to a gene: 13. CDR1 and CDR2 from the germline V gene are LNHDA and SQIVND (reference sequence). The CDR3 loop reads CASTLQGQGRNSPLHF. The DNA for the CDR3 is TGTGCCAGCACCCTCCAAGGACAGGGTCGTAATTCACCCCTCCACTTT.

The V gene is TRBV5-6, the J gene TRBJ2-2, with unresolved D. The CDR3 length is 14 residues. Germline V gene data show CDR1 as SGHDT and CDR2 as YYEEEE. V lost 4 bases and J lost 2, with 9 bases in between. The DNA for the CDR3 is TGTGCCAGCAGCCTGGTCGGCAACACCGGGGAGCTGTTTTTT. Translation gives CASSLVGNTGELFF.

Here the CDR3 reads CASSQAIGPDSGTDTQYF. For the CDR3, the DNA is TGTGCCAGCAGCCAAGCTATAGGTCCAGATAGCGGCACAGATACGCAGTATTTT. The J gene is TRBJ2-3, the V gene TRBV4-2, with a weak D call TRBD2 (5 bases). Deletions cut 1 base from V and 1 base from J, with 18 bases between. The CDR3 extends over 18 amino acids. The germline V gene encodes CDR1 LGHNA and CDR2 YNFKEQ.

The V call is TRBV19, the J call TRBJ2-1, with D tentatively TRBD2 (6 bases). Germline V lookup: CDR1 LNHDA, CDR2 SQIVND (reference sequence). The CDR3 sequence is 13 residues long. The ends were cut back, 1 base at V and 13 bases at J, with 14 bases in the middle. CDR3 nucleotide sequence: TGTGCCAGTAGTATAGGGCCCTACGGGGGACAGTTCTTC. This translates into CASSIGPYGGQFF.

The CDR3 reads CASSPVDRGYETQYF. CDR3 in DNA: TGTGCCAGCTCACCAGTGGACAGGGGCTACGAGACCCAGTACTTC. The rearrangement joins TRBV18 to TRBJ2-5, with TRBD1 matching over 9 bases. V gave up 2 bases and J gave up 5 bases; unmatched junction bases: 6. Looked up from germline, CDR1 is KGHSH and CDR2 is LQKENI. The CDR3 loop spans 15 amino acids. Full variable domain (remainder filled in from reference TRBV18 and TRBJ2-5): NAGVMQNPRHLVRRRGQEARLRCSPMKGHSHVYWYRQLPEEGLKFMVYLQKENIIDESGMPKERFSAEFPKEGPSILRIQQVVRGDSAAYFCASSPVDRGYETQYFGPGTRLLVL.

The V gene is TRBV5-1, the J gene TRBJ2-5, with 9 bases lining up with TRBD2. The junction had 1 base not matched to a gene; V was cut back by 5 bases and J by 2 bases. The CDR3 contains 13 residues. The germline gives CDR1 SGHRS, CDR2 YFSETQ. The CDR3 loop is CASRLAGQETQYF. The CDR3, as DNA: TGCGCCAGCAGGCTAGCGGGGCAAGAGACCCAGTACTTC.

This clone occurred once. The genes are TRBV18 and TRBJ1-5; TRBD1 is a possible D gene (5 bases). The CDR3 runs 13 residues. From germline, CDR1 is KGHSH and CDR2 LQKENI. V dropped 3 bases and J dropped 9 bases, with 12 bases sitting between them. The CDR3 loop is CASSPGAEGPQHF. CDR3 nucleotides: TGTGCCAGCTCACCTGGGGCTGAAGGGCCCCAGCATTTT.

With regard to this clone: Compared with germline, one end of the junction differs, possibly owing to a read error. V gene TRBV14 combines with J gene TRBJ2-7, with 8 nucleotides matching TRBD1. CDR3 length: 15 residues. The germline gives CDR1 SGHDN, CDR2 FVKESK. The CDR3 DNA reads TGTGCCAGCAGTCAAGCAGGGGGCGCCGTTGGGAGGCAGTACTTC. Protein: CASSQAGGAVGRQYF.

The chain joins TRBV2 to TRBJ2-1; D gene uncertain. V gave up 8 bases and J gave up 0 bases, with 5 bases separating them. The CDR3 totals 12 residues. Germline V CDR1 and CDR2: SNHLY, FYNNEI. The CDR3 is CASFGSYNEQFF. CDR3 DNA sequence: TGTGCCAGCTTCGGCTCCTACAATGAGCAGTTCTTC.

CDR3 sequence: CASCQVRGDEAFF. The CDR3, as DNA: TGTGCCAGCTGCCAAGTGAGGGGAGACGAAGCTTTCTTT. The chain uses TRBV7-8 and TRBJ1-1; maybe TRBD1 (5 bases). The CDR3 runs 13 residues. V was pared by 8 bases and J by 8 bases, with 18 bases between. Per the germline V gene, CDR1 is SGHVS and CDR2 is FQNEAQ.

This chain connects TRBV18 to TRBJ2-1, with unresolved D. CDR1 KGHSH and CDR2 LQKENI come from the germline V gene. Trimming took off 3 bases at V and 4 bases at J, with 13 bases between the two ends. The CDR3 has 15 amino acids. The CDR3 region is CASSPEGYGYNEQFF. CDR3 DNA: TGTGCCAGCTCACCGGAAGGGTATGGGTACAATGAGCAGTTCTTC.

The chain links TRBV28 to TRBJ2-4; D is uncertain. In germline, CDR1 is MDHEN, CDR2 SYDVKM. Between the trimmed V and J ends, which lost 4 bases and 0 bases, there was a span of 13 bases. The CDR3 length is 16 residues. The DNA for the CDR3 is TGTGCCAGCAGTTCCGAGGACCCAATAGCCAAAAACATTCAGTACTTC. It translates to CASSSEDPIAKNIQYF.

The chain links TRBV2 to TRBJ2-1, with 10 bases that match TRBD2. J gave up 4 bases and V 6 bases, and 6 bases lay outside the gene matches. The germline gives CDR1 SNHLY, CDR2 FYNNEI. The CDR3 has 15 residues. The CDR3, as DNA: TGTGCCAGCAGGGACGGACTAGCGGTATACAATGAGCAGTTCTTC. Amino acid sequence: CASRDGLAVYNEQFF.

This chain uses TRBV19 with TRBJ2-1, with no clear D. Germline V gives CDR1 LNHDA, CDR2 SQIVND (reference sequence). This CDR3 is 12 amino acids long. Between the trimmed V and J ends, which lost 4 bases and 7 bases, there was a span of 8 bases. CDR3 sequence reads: CASSNRVNEQFF. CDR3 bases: TGTGCCAGTAGTAACCGGGTTAATGAGCAGTTCTTC.